Reported below is one T cell receptor beta chain. Antigen specificity is unknown. Co-extraction yielded RNA and DNA from around 20-30 mg of unsorted bulk tissue. These data are taken from a study of tumor-infiltrating lymphocytes in primary liver carcinoma. TCR beta cDNA was prepared out of around 460 ng total RNA by means of a constant-region primer. Slightly modified ARM-PCR served as the procedure for the TCR beta libraries. These libraries came from three rounds of nested multiplex PCR. TRBV1-TRBV30 forward primers paired with a C-beta reverse primer were used in the first two PCR rounds, which ran approximately 10 cycles each. TCRdb independently ran MiXCR on the multiplex PCR reads; one entry per CDR3 protein. The data contain roughly 120,000 distinct CDR3 sequences, 60% to 80% of them singletons. The V gene lost 4 bases and the J gene lost 8 bases, with 21 bases spanning the gap. CDR3 length equals 16 residues. Germline V gives CDR1 LGHNA, CDR2 YNFKEQ.

Study results and limitations: The overlap of tumor-adjacent and tumor-blood pairs was smaller than that of tumor region pairs.

The source is a woman in her fifties or sixties with primary liver carcinoma and hepatitis B virus infection. Specimen: liver tumor tissue from sampling region 3. The sample's subset: tumor region T3, left-lateral pole. This chain uses TRBV4-2 with TRBJ2-1; D possibly matches TRBD1 or TRBD2 (5 bases each). Written as DNA, the CDR3 is TGTGCCAGCAGCCCCGGGGCTAGCAGGAGTGACTATGAGCAGTTCTTC. Encoded protein: CASSPGASRSDYEQFF.